This entry features one TCR beta chain sequence. The entry originates in a study of blood T cell repertoires in COVID-19. Across the whole study: From the United States, Italy and Spain came samples of acute and convalescent COVID-19.

CDR1 and CDR2 (germline): SGHTA, FQGNSA. This CDR3 region has 16 residues. The J segment lost 9 bases and the V segment lost 5 bases, leaving 14 bases of the junction unmatched. As handled by the study authors: Estimation of nucleated cell counts was performed using reference gene primer amplification. Here immunoSEQ multiplex PCR was the method, and the copy in TCRdb shows in-frame clones only, minus some. That table gives V, J and clone size, and the DNA gave D and trimming. The table has about 180,000 clones, about 81% seen once. Seattle participants joined during active infection and were tracked over time.

The sequencing input was peripheral blood. This clonotype was sampled from a woman older than 75 with COVID-19, enrolled during active disease. The chain carries TRBV7-2 and TRBJ2-1, with 9 positions matching TRBD2. The CDR3 DNA reads TGTGCCAGCAGCCTTGTATGGCGGGGGGGCTGGGGTGAGCAGTTCTTC. This encodes CASSLVWRGGWGEQFF. The whole variable domain, filled in from reference TRBV7-2 and TRBJ2-1, reads GAGVSQSPSNKVTEKGKDVELRCDPISGHTALYWYRQSLGQGLEFLIYFQGNSAPDKSGLPSDRFSAERTGGSVSTLTIQRTQQEDSAVYLCASSLVWRGGWGEQFFGPGTRLTVL.